Below are 8 T cell receptor beta chains sequenced from a single sample in a study of T-cell reconstitution after alpha-beta-depleted transplantation in children. During its preparation, the TCRbeta library received unique molecular identifiers. From the PCR reads, TCRdb called clonotypes with MiXCR, one entry per CDR3 protein. The table lists hundreds of thousands of distinct CDR3 sequences, 30% to 35% of them singletons. Sample: PBMCs from the stem cell graft donor, taken from the stem cell graft. The receptors were gathered from a human donor who donated a stem cell graft to a child with aplastic anemia.

This clonotype occurred a few times. This sequence joins TRBV24-1 and TRBJ2-2, with D perhaps matching TRBD1 or TRBD2 (5 bases each). This CDR3 comprises 17 residues. Germline V gene sequence: CDR1 KGHDR, CDR2 SFDVKD. V lost 3 bases and J 3 bases, leaving 16 bases between the germline ends. As DNA, the CDR3 is TGTGCCACCAGTGATGCTCGGGGCCTTGAGGACACCGGGGAGCTGTTTTTT. It specifies CATSDARGLEDTGELFF.

This CDR3 is CSAPTSGKRRDTQYF. As DNA, the CDR3 is TGCAGTGCTCCAACTAGCGGCAAGAGGCGGGATACGCAGTATTTT. This chain joins TRBV20-1 and TRBJ2-3, with TRBD2 matching 8 bases. Germline-derived CDR1 and CDR2 are DFQATT and SNEGSKA (reference sequence). The CDR3 has 15 residues. J lost 6 bases, V lost 5 bases, and 13 bases had no gene match.

The chain joins TRBV7-2 to TRBJ1-5, with D perhaps TRBD1 (5 bases). With 5 bases removed from V and 0 bases from J, the gap between germline ends came to 17 bases. Germline values: CDR1 SGHTA, CDR2 FQGNSA. This CDR3 has 17 residues. The CDR3 DNA reads TGTGCCAGCAGCCCAGGCGGGAGGGGCTTTAGCAATCAGCCCCAGCATTTT. It is translated as CASSPGGRGFSNQPQHF.

This clonotype was seen a handful of times. The chain recombines TRBV7-2 with TRBJ2-5; unclear D gene. The CDR3 runs 13 residues. V was cut by 5 bases and J by 4 bases, with 11 bases left in between. Per the germline V gene, CDR1 is SGHTA and CDR2 is FQGNSA. CDR3 sequence reads: CASSPQYGETQYF. As DNA, the CDR3 is TGTGCCAGCAGCCCTCAGTATGGAGAGACCCAGTACTTC.

The sample holds a few counts of this clonotype. The chain couples TRBV29-1 to TRBJ2-1; 9 nucleotides match TRBD2. This CDR3 comprises 16 residues. Germline CDR1 and CDR2: SQVTM and ANQGSEA. The ends lost 3 bases at V and 6 bases at J; junction bases unmatched: 12. The DNA of the CDR3 is TGCAGCGTTGAGGGTAGCGGGAGCGGGCCTACCAATGAGCAGTTCTTC. Translated: CSVEGSGSGPTNEQFF.

The chain joins TRBV4-1 to TRBJ1-1, with D maybe TRBD1 (6 bases). The germline V and J ends were trimmed by 1 base and 0 bases, with 9 bases remaining between them. This CDR3 is 15 amino acids long. Germline assignment: CDR1 MGHRA and CDR2 YSYEKL. DNA for the CDR3: TGCGCCAGCAGCCAAGGCGACAGGATGAACACTGAAGCTTTCTTT. Encoded protein: CASSQGDRMNTEAFF.

This rearrangement joins TRBV5-5 to TRBJ1-1; 7 nucleotides match TRBD1. This CDR3 contains 14 residues. CDR1 is SGHKS and CDR2 is YYEKEE in the germline V gene (reference sequence). The V and J ends lost 0 bases and 3 bases, in that order; junction bases with no gene match: 2. CDR3 nucleotide sequence: TGTGCCAGCAGCTTGGGGGGACAGTACACTGAAGCTTTCTTT. This codes for CASSLGGQYTEAFF.

This clonotype was observed a few times. The chain is built from TRBV29-1 and TRBJ2-6; TRBD1 aligns across 7 bases. After removal of 6 bases from V and 2 bases from J, the junction contained 4 bases not matched to a gene. CDR3 length: 14 residues. Looked up from germline, CDR1 is SQVTM and CDR2 is ANQGSEA. The CDR3 DNA reads as TGCAGCGTCTATCAGGGGGCTGGGGCCAACGTCCTGACTTTC. It specifies CSVYQGAGANVLTF.